These T cell receptor beta chains were read from a single sample in a study of T-cell memory formation after mild COVID-19. TCRdb used MiXCR to reprocess the 5' RACE reads, holding one entry per CDR3 protein. The profile covers 140,000 or so distinct CDR3 sequences, with 15% to 20% appearing a single time and around 2.5% taken by the ten largest. Specimen: PBMCs or a T cell subset sorted from them (not recorded which). These receptors all stem from an adult woman who had mild COVID-19 (a few samples of this study predate the infection). Cell type and time point are not known. CDR3s include the opening cysteine and the closing phenylalanine or tryptophan. Fields, in order: V gene, J gene, clone size, D gene, CDR3 protein, CDR3 DNA. D genes are given only for firm matches. A clone size is listed for some rows: how often the clone was seen (once, few, many), or a class if it is expanded.

TRBV4-1	TRBJ1-2	few	.	CASSPLGGYGYTF	TGCGCCAGCAGCCCTCTGGGAGGCTATGGCTACACCTTC
TRBV18	TRBJ1-5	.	.	CASSSPRGNSNQPQHF	TGTGCCAGCTCATCGCCGCGTGGGAATAGCAATCAGCCCCAGCATTTT
TRBV11-2	TRBJ2-1	.	TRBD1	CASSPTTGTGRNNEQFF	TGTGCCAGCAGCCCCACGACTGGGACAGGGAGGAACAATGAGCAGTTCTTC
TRBV27	TRBJ2-5	many	TRBD2	CASSFGGTIQETQYF	TGTGCCAGCAGTTTCGGGGGGACTATCCAAGAGACCCAGTACTTC
TRBV7-2	TRBJ1-1	.	.	CASSLEGVMNTEAFF	TGTGCCAGCAGCTTAGAGGGGGTCATGAACACTGAAGCTTTCTTT
TRBV7-9	TRBJ1-4	.	.	CASSFEDSNEKLFF	TGTGCCAGCAGCTTTGAGGACAGTAATGAAAAACTGTTTTTT
TRBV7-9	TRBJ1-2	.	TRBD1	CASSLGAGGTYGYTF	TGTGCCAGCAGCTTAGGGGCAGGGGGCACCTATGGCTACACCTTC
TRBV20-1	TRBJ2-7	few	TRBD1	CSARDYRTGGSYEQYF	TGCAGTGCTAGAGATTATAGGACAGGGGGCTCCTACGAGCAGTACTTC
TRBV14	TRBJ2-3	many	.	CASSPPGAGDTQYF	TGTGCCAGCAGCCCCCCGGGGGCGGGAGATACGCAGTATTTT
TRBV7-2	TRBJ2-3	.	.	CASGEGLSSTDTQYF	TGTGCCAGCGGGGAAGGACTCTCAAGCACAGATACGCAGTATTTT
TRBV6-2/TRBV6-3	TRBJ2-7	.	TRBD2	CASSSPFSGTSGSDEQYF	TGTGCCAGCAGCTCCCCCTTTTCCGGGACTAGCGGGAGCGACGAGCAGTACTTC
TRBV24-1	TRBJ2-3	.	TRBD2	CATSGTSGSTDTQYF	TGTGCCACCAGTGGGACTAGCGGGAGCACAGATACGCAGTATTTT
TRBV5-4	TRBJ2-7	few	.	CASSQGQGISYEQYF	TGTGCCAGCAGCCAAGGGCAGGGCATCTCCTACGAGCAGTACTTC
TRBV4-3	TRBJ1-1	few	.	CASSQVIDTEAFF	TGCGCCAGCAGCCAAGTCATCGACACTGAAGCTTTCTTT
TRBV20-1	TRBJ2-7	few	TRBD2	CSARTLAGAHEQYF	TGCAGTGCTAGGACCCTAGCGGGAGCCCACGAGCAGTACTTC
TRBV9	TRBJ2-2	few	.	CASSVRGAEAGELFF	TGTGCCAGCAGCGTCCGGGGGGCAGAGGCCGGGGAGCTGTTTTTT
TRBV5-1	TRBJ2-3	few	.	CASSKGGTDTQYF	TGCGCCAGCAGCAAAGGGGGCACAGATACGCAGTATTTT
TRBV7-3	TRBJ2-3	few	.	CASSYRVGTDTQYF	TGTGCCAGCAGTTACAGGGTAGGAACAGATACGCAGTATTTT
TRBV5-1	TRBJ2-1	.	.	CASSLQGRNNEQFF	TGCGCCAGCAGCTTGCAGGGGAGGAACAATGAGCAGTTCTTC
TRBV5-1	TRBJ2-5	many	TRBD2	CASSPGLAGGQETQYF	TGCGCCAGCAGCCCGGGACTAGCGGGAGGACAGGAGACCCAGTACTTC
TRBV20-1	TRBJ2-7	many	.	CSARTGTTYEQYF	TGCAGTGCTAGAACCGGGACAACCTACGAGCAGTACTTC
TRBV12-3/TRBV12-4	TRBJ1-2	.	TRBD1	CASTTGTGDYYGYTF	TGTGCCAGCACCACCGGGACAGGGGACTACTATGGCTACACCTTC
TRBV5-6	TRBJ1-1	.	.	CASSVAVSSTEAFF	TGTGCCAGCAGCGTTGCAGTTAGTAGCACTGAAGCTTTCTTT
TRBV12-3/TRBV12-4	TRBJ2-7	.	.	CASSFTGLYEQYF	TGTGCCAGCAGTTTCACAGGGCTCTACGAGCAGTACTTC
TRBV5-1	TRBJ2-2	few	.	CASSLARGSGELFF	TGCGCCAGCAGCTTGGCCCGCGGGTCCGGGGAGCTGTTTTTT
TRBV12-3/TRBV12-4	TRBJ2-1	.	.	CDSRPEVGINNEQFF	TGTGACAGCAGGCCGGAGGTGGGTATCAACAATGAGCAGTTCTTC
TRBV5-1	TRBJ1-1	.	TRBD1	CASSDTGGSTEAFF	TGCGCCAGCAGCGATACAGGGGGTAGCACTGAAGCTTTCTTT
TRBV7-2	TRBJ2-5	few	.	CASSAGPQETQYF	TGTGCCAGCAGCGCGGGACCTCAAGAGACCCAGTACTTC
TRBV20-1	TRBJ1-3	.	.	CSARPMTGGNTIYF	TGCAGTGCTAGACCGATGACGGGTGGAAACACCATATATTTT
TRBV29-1	TRBJ2-3	.	.	CSAIADTQYF	TGCAGCGCAATTGCCGATACGCAGTATTTT
TRBV12-3/TRBV12-4	TRBJ1-2	.	.	CASSFQGSFGYTF	TGTGCCAGCAGTTTCCAGGGGTCCTTTGGCTACACCTTC
TRBV5-1	TRBJ2-3	.	TRBD2	CASSARLAGVWRTDTQYF	TGCGCCAGCAGCGCCCGACTAGCGGGGGTATGGCGCACAGATACGCAGTATTTT
TRBV20-1	TRBJ1-4	.	.	CSAFRDGEREKLFF	TGCAGTGCTTTTCGGGACGGGGAACGGGAAAAACTGTTTTTT
TRBV6-5	TRBJ2-3	.	.	CASRNTRWTDPGTDTQYF	TGTGCCAGCAGAAACACCCGGTGGACAGACCCAGGCACAGATACGCAGTATTTT
TRBV18	TRBJ2-5	.	.	CASSPRSGQETQYF	TGTGCCAGCTCACCACGTTCAGGCCAAGAGACCCAGTACTTC
TRBV7-9	TRBJ2-2	.	.	CASSLGGGSGAVGELFF	TGTGCCAGCAGCTTGGGCGGAGGATCGGGAGCAGTCGGGGAGCTGTTTTTT
TRBV19	TRBJ1-1	.	.	CASNRARRFF	TGTGCCAGTAACCGGGCAAGGCGTTTCTTT
TRBV24-1	TRBJ2-1	few	.	CATSGQTGDYNEQFF	TGTGCCACCAGTGGTCAGACAGGAGACTACAATGAGCAGTTCTTC
TRBV5-1	TRBJ2-1	few	.	CASSNSPGSWNEQFF	TGCGCCAGCAGCAATTCCCCAGGGAGTTGGAATGAGCAGTTCTTC
TRBV5-1	TRBJ2-2	few	TRBD2	CASSLAPGLAWRTNTGELFF	TGCGCCAGCAGCTTGGCTCCCGGACTAGCCTGGCGGACGAACACCGGGGAGCTGTTTTTT
TRBV4-1	TRBJ1-5	.	TRBD1	CASSLTGDRRQPQHF	TGCGCCAGCAGCCTAACAGGGGACAGGCGGCAGCCCCAGCATTTT
TRBV7-7	TRBJ1-5	few	.	CASDNHSNQPQHF	TGTGCTAGCGACAACCATAGCAATCAGCCCCAGCATTTT
TRBV9	TRBJ2-7	few	TRBD2	CASSTGLADAYEQYF	TGTGCCAGCAGCACGGGACTAGCGGACGCCTACGAGCAGTACTTC
TRBV12-3/TRBV12-4	TRBJ2-7	.	.	CASSLGRVLRNEQYF	TGTGCCAGCAGTCTAGGCAGGGTACTCAGGAACGAGCAGTACTTC
TRBV20-1	TRBJ1-2	few	.	CSAARGSYGYTF	TGCAGTGCCGCGAGGGGGTCTTACGGCTACACCTTC
TRBV12-3/TRBV12-4	TRBJ1-1	.	TRBD1	CASSFDRGYTEAFF	TGTGCCAGCAGTTTCGACAGGGGTTACACTGAAGCTTTCTTT
TRBV5-1	TRBJ1-4	few	TRBD1	CASSLLDRDEKLFF	TGCGCCAGCAGCTTATTGGACAGGGACGAAAAACTGTTTTTT
TRBV12-3/TRBV12-4	TRBJ2-1	few	TRBD1	CASSSTGVGNEQFF	TGTGCCAGCAGTTCGACAGGGGTGGGGAATGAGCAGTTCTTC
TRBV3-1	TRBJ2-3	.	.	CARSQTHRWGDTQYF	TGTGCCAGAAGCCAAACCCACCGTTGGGGCGATACGCAGTATTTT
TRBV7-9	TRBJ2-3	.	TRBD2	CASSANLAGGPRNTDTQYF	TGTGCCAGCAGCGCCAACCTAGCGGGAGGGCCGAGAAACACAGATACGCAGTATTTT
TRBV11-3	TRBJ2-7	.	.	CASSLDSSGYEQYF	TGTGCCAGCAGCCTCGACTCCTCCGGCTACGAGCAGTACTTC